These T cell receptor beta chains were read from a single sample in a study of cytomegalovirus exposure and HLA in healthy donors. Measured with immunoSEQ multiplex PCR; TCRdb has only the in-frame clones, and not every one. The table shows about 150,000 clones, with less than 80% occurring only once. The sample taken for sequencing was PBMCs. The source of these receptors is a man aged 25 to 45 in good health and CMV-seronegative. Both conserved end residues are part of each CDR3. The order of the fields is D gene, J gene, clone size, V gene, CDR3 protein, CDR3 DNA. A D gene is named only where the DNA matches it firmly. The size field is filled for only some rows; it gives once, few, many or a size class.

- | TRBJ2-2 | - | TRBV5-6 | CASSLQGGGSTGELFF | TGTGCCAGCAGCTTACAAGGGGGGGGGAGTACCGGGGAGCTGTTTTTT
- | TRBJ1-2 | - | TRBV4-2 | CASSQASSAATSYGYTF | TGTGCCAGCAGCCAAGCCTCCTCCGCGGCCACCTCCTATGGCTACACCTTC
TRBD1 | TRBJ2-3 | - | TRBV27 | CASSPGGRLADTQYF | TGTGCCAGCAGCCCAGGGGGCAGACTGGCAGATACGCAGTATTTT
TRBD1 | TRBJ2-7 | - | TRBV13 | CASSMLGQGVEVGQYF | TGTGCCAGCAGCATGTTGGGACAGGGGGTTGAGGTGGGGCAGTACTTC
- | TRBJ2-7 | - | TRBV4-2 | CASSQDLISYEQYF | TGTGCCAGCAGCCAAGATTTAATATCCTACGAGCAGTACTTC
- | TRBJ2-1 | - | TRBV30 | CAYHPGTHDNEQFF | TGTGCCTACCACCCCGGGACTCATGACAATGAGCAGTTCTTC
- | TRBJ2-2 | - | TRBV7-7 | CASSLRGTGELFF | TGTGCTAGCAGCTTAAGGGGCACCGGGGAGCTGTTTTTT
TRBD1 | TRBJ1-2 | - | TRBV6-5 | CASSYWTGDGYTF | TGTGCCAGCAGTTACTGGACAGGAGACGGCTACACCTTC
- | TRBJ2-5 | - | TRBV7-9 | CASSHGQYQETQYF | TGTGCCAGCAGCCATGGACAGTACCAAGAGACCCAGTACTTC
- | TRBJ2-2 | - | TRBV6-5 | CASRSAGNTGELFF | TGTGCCAGCAGATCGGCAGGGAATACCGGGGAGCTGTTTTTT
- | TRBJ2-1 | few | TRBV19 | CASGDRSEQFF | TGTGCCAGTGGAGACCGAAGCGAGCAGTTCTTC
TRBD1 | TRBJ1-6 | - | TRBV6-1 | CASSRGDKINSPLHF | TGTGCCAGCAGCAGGGGGGACAAGATTAATTCACCCCTCCACTTT
- | TRBJ2-2 | - | TRBV9 | CASSVEPASNTGELFF | TGTGCCAGCAGCGTAGAACCAGCGTCGAACACCGGGGAGCTGTTTTTT
- | TRBJ2-2 | - | TRBV27 | CASRVVYTGELFF | TGTGCCAGCAGGGTAGTTTACACCGGGGAGCTGTTTTTT
- | TRBJ1-6 | - | TRBV2 | CASSEPAGPLNF | TGTGCCAGCAGTGAACCGGCGGGACCCCTCAACTTT
- | TRBJ2-3 | once | TRBV29-1 | CSVEGQGGDTQYF | TGCAGCGTTGAAGGGCAGGGGGGAGATACGCAGTATTTT
- | TRBJ1-1 | - | TRBV30 | CAWSTDREAFF | TGTGCCTGGAGTACCGACAGGGAAGCTTTCTTT
- | TRBJ2-5 | - | TRBV27 | CASSKRRQETQYF | TGTGCCAGCAGTAAGAGGCGTCAAGAGACCCAGTACTTC
TRBD1 | TRBJ2-5 | - | TRBV6-5 | CASSWETGGETQYF | TGTGCCAGCAGTTGGGAGACAGGGGGCGAGACCCAGTACTTC
TRBD1 | TRBJ2-1 | - | TRBV15 | CAASRDGTAYNEQFF | TGTGCCGCCAGCAGAGATGGGACAGCCTACAATGAGCAGTTCTTC
TRBD1 | TRBJ1-2 | - | TRBV19 | CASSMRGGQADIKTF | TGTGCCAGTAGTATGCGGGGAGGACAGGCGGACATAAAGACCTTC
- | TRBJ1-5 | - | TRBV19 | CASSSFQGTNQPQHF | TGTGCCAGTAGTAGTTTTCAGGGAACCAATCAGCCCCAGCATTTT
TRBD1 | TRBJ2-1 | - | TRBV5-1 | CASSPGQSSYNEQFF | TGCGCCAGCAGCCCGGGACAGAGCTCCTACAATGAGCAGTTCTTC
TRBD2 | TRBJ2-2 | - | TRBV14 | CASRRGLAGAANTGELFF | TGTGCCAGCAGGCGAGGGCTAGCGGGGGCCGCGAACACCGGGGAGCTGTTTTTT
- | TRBJ1-1 | - | TRBV5-4 | CASSLQGGTEAFF | TGTGCCAGCAGCTTGCAGGGCGGCACTGAAGCTTTCTTT
TRBD1 | TRBJ1-6 | - | TRBV5-4 | CASSSYRDSKGSPLHF | TGTGCCAGCAGCTCGTACCGGGACAGTAAAGGTTCACCCCTCCACTTT
- | TRBJ2-5 | - | TRBV6-5 | CASSLQGSETQYF | TGTGCCAGCAGTCTCCAGGGGAGTGAGACCCAGTACTTC
- | TRBJ2-5 | - | TRBV6-1 | CAIRGETQYF | TGTGCGATACGGGGGGAGACCCAGTACTTC
TRBD1 | TRBJ1-2 | - | TRBV18 | CASSPQGQDRYGYTF | TGTGCCAGCTCACCTCAGGGACAGGATCGCTATGGCTACACCTTC
TRBD1 | TRBJ2-7 | - | TRBV5-1 | CASSLTGTGLGEQYF | TGCGCCAGCAGCCTAACCGGGACAGGGCTCGGCGAGCAGTACTTC
TRBD1 | TRBJ1-2 | - | TRBV7-9 | CASFTGETYGYTF | TGTGCCAGCTTTACAGGGGAGACCTATGGCTACACCTTC
- | TRBJ1-2 | few | TRBV5-4 | CASSSWGGPSNYGYTF | TGTGCCAGCAGCTCCTGGGGGGGGCCCTCTAACTATGGCTACACCTTC
- | TRBJ2-1 | - | TRBV29-1 | CSVEYEAPYNEQFF | TGCAGCGTTGAATACGAGGCTCCCTACAATGAGCAGTTCTTC
TRBD1 | TRBJ1-1 | - | TRBV7-9 | CASSLAGSRGLDTEAFF | TGTGCCAGCAGCTTAGCCGGGAGCAGGGGGCTGGACACTGAAGCTTTCTTT
TRBD1 | TRBJ2-5 | - | TRBV5-5 | CASSLDLTGSEETQYF | TGTGCCAGCAGCTTGGACTTGACAGGGTCGGAGGAGACCCAGTACTTC
- | TRBJ2-7 | - | TRBV5-1 | CASSLAPSRSYEQYF | TGCGCCAGCAGCTTGGCCCCCTCGAGGTCCTACGAGCAGTACTTC
- | TRBJ2-5 | - | TRBV9 | CASSVEQAGWETQYF | TGTGCCAGCAGCGTAGAACAGGCCGGGTGGGAGACCCAGTACTTC
- | TRBJ1-5 | - | TRBV6-1 | CASSEVEGGGNQPQHF | TGTGCCAGCAGTGAAGTCGAAGGGGGTGGCAATCAGCCCCAGCATTTT
- | TRBJ1-1 | - | TRBV5-1 | CASSPEGGVTEAFF | TGCGCCAGCAGCCCCGAGGGAGGGGTTACTGAAGCTTTCTTT
TRBD1 | TRBJ1-1 | - | TRBV4-3 | CASSQDGTGGTEAFF | TGCGCCAGCAGCCAAGACGGGACAGGGGGCACTGAAGCTTTCTTT
TRBD1 | TRBJ1-2 | - | TRBV29-1 | CSVVVTGGHGYPF | TGCAGCGTTGTTGTGACAGGGGGTCATGGCTACCCCTTC
- | TRBJ1-5 | - | TRBV18 | CASSLGRNQPQNF | TGTGCCAGCTCACTCGGGAGAAATCAGCCCCAGAATTTT
- | TRBJ2-2 | - | TRBV7-2 | CASSSSYGRYTGELFF | TGTGCCAGCAGCTCTAGTTACGGCAGATACACCGGGGAGCTGTTTTTT
- | TRBJ2-7 | - | TRBV7-2 | CASSSPQGYEQYF | TGTGCCAGCAGCTCCCCTCAGGGTTACGAGCAGTACTTC
- | TRBJ2-6 | once | TRBV5-1 | CASSLAGVSGANVLTF | TGCGCCAGCAGCTTGGCCGGGGTCTCTGGGGCCAACGTCCTGACTTTC
TRBD1 | TRBJ1-5 | - | TRBV5-1 | CASSLGGTGDQPQHF | TGCGCCAGCAGCTTGGGGGGGACAGGGGATCAGCCCCAGCATTTT
- | TRBJ1-4 | - | TRBV4-2 | CASSQVRTDPTTNEKLFF | TGTGCCAGCAGCCAAGTTAGGACAGACCCAACAACTAATGAAAAACTGTTTTTT
TRBD1 | TRBJ1-2 | few | TRBV29-1 | CSVEETGGNGYTF | TGCAGCGTTGAAGAGACAGGGGGCAATGGCTACACCTTC
- | TRBJ2-7 | - | TRBV19 | CASSQSYEQYF | TGTGCCAGTAGCCAATCCTACGAGCAGTACTTC
- | TRBJ2-5 | - | TRBV5-1 | CASSLGPQETQYF | TGCGCCAGCAGCTTGGGGCCTCAAGAGACCCAGTACTTC
- | TRBJ2-7 | - | TRBV15 | CAAHRPGASYEQYF | TGTGCCGCCCACAGGCCAGGAGCCTCCTACGAGCAGTACTTC
- | TRBJ1-5 | - | TRBV18 | CASSPVENNQPQHF | TGTGCCAGCTCACCGGTTGAGAACAATCAGCCCCAGCATTTT
- | TRBJ2-7 | - | TRBV5-4 | CASSLEAGSYEQYF | TGTGCCAGCAGCTTGGAGGCAGGTTCCTACGAGCAGTACTTC
TRBD1 | TRBJ1-5 | - | TRBV2 | CASSEGTGGQPQHF | TGTGCCAGCAGTGAAGGGACAGGGGGACAGCCCCAGCATTTT